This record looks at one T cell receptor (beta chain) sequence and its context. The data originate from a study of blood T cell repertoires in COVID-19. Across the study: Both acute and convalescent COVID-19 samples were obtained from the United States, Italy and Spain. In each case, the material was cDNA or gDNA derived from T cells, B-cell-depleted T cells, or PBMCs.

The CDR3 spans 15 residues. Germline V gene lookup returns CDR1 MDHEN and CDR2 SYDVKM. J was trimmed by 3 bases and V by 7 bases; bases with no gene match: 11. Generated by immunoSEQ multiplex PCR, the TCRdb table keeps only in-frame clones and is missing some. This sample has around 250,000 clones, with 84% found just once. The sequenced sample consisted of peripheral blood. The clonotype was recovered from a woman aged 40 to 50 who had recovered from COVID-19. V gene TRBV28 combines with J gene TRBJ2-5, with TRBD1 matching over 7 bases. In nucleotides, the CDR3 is TGTGCCAGCATTCCGGGACAGTCCTCGGAAGAGACCCAGTACTTC. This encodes CASIPGQSSEETQYF.